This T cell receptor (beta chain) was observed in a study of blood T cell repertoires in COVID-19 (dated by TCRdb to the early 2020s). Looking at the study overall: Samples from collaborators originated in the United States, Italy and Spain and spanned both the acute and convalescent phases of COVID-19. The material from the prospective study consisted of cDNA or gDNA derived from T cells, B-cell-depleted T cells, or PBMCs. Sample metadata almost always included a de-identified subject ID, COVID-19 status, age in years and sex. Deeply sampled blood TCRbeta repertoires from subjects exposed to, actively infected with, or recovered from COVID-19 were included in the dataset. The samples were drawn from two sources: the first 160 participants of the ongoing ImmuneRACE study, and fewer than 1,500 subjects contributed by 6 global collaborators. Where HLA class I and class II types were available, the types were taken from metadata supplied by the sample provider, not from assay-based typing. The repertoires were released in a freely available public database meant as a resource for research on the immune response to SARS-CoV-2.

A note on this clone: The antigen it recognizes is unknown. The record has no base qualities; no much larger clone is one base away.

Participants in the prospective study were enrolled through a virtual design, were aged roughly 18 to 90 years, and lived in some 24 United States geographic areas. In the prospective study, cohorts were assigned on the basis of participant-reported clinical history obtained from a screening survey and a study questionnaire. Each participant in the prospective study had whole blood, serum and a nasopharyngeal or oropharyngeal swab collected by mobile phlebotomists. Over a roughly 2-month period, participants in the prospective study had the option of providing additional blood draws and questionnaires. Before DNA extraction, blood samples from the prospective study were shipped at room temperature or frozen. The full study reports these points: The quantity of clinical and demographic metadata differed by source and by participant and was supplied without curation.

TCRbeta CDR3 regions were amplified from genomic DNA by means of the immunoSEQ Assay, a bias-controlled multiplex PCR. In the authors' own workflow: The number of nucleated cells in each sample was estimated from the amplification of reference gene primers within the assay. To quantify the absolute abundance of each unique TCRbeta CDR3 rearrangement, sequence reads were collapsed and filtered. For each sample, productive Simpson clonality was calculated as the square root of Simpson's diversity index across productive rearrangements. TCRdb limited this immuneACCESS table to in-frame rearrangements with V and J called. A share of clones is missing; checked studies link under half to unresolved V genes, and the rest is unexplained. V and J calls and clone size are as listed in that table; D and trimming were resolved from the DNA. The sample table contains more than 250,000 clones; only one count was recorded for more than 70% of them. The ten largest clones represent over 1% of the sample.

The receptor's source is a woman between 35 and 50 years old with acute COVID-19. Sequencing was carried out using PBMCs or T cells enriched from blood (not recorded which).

The sequenced DNA: TGTGCCTGGAGTACCCGTAAGGGACTCAATAATGAAAAACTGTTTTTT. This translates into CAWSTRKGLNNEKLFF. Recombination joined TRBV30 with TRBJ1-4, with TRBD1 as a weak D call on 5 bases. CDR1 and CDR2 are read off the germline V gene (reference sequence) as GTSNPN and SVGIG. Taken from cysteine to phenylalanine, the CDR3 has 16 residues. Kept here is only the CDR3 DNA, which spans 48 bases and is read in frame from base 1. The germline ends are 17 bases apart after V is trimmed by 2 bases and J by 4 bases.